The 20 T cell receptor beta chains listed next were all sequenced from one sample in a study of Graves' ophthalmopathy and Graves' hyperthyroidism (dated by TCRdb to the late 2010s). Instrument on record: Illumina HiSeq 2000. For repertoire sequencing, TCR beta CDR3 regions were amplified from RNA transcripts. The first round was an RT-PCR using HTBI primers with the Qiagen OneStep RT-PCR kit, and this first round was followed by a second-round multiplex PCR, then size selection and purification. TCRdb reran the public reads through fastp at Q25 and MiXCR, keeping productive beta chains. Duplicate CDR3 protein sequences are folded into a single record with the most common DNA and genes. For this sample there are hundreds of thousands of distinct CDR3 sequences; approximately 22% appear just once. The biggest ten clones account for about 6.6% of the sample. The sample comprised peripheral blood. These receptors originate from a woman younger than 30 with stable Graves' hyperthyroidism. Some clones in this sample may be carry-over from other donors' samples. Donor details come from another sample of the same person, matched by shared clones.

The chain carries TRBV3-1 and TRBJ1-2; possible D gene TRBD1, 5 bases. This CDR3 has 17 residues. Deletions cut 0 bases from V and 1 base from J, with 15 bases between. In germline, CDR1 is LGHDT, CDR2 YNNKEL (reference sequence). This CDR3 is CASSQEWPPTVNYGYTF. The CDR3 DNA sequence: TGTGCCAGCAGCCAAGAATGGCCCCCGACAGTTAACTATGGCTACACCTTC.

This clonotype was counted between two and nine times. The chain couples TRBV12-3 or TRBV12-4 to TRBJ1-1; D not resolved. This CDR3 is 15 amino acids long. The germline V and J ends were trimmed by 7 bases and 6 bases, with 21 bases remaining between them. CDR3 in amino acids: CASNMVGSRVAEAFF. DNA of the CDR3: TGTGCCAGCAATATGGTGGGTAGTCGGGTGGCTGAAGCTTTCTTT.

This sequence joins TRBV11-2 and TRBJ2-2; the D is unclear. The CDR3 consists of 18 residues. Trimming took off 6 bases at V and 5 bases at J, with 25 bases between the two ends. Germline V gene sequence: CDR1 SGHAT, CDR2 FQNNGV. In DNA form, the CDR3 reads TGTGCCAGCAGTCAACGCCCTAGGACGGACCAACGGACCGGGGAGCTGTTTTTT. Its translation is CASSQRPRTDQRTGELFF.

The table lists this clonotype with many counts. This chain's CDR3 is CASSIIGQNTEAFF. Written as DNA, the CDR3 is TGTGCCAGTAGTATAATAGGGCAGAACACTGAAGCTTTCTTT. The chain recombines TRBV19 with TRBJ1-1; D not certain. V was shortened by 2 bases and J by 1 base, with 8 bases between the two germline ends. CDR1 and CDR2 (germline): LNHDA, SQIVND (reference sequence). The CDR3 is made up of 14 amino acids.

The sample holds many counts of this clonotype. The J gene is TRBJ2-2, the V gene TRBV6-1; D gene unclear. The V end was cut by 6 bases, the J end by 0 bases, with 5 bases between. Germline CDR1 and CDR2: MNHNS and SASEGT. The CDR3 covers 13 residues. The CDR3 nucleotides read TGTGCCAGCAGACGATCGAACACCGGGGAGCTGTTTTTT. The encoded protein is CASRRSNTGELFF.

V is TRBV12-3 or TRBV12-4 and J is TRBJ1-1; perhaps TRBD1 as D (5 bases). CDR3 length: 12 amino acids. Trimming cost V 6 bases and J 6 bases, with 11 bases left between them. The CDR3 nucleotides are TGTGCCAGCAGCGCCGACAGACCTGAAGCTTTCTTT. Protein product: CASSADRPEAFF.

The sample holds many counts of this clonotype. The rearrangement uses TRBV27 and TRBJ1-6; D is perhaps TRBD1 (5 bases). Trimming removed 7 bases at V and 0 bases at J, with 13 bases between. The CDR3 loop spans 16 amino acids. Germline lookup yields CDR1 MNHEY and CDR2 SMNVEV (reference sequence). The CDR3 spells CASTSTVSSYNSPLHF. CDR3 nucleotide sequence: TGTGCCAGCACCTCGACAGTCAGCTCCTATAATTCACCCCTCCACTTT.

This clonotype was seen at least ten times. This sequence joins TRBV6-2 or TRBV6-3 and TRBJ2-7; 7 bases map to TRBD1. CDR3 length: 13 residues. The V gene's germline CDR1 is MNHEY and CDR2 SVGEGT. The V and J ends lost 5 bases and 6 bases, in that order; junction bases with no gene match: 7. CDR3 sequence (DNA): TGTGCCAGCAGTGACCGACAGGGTAGCGAGCAGTACTTC. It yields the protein CASSDRQGSEQYF.

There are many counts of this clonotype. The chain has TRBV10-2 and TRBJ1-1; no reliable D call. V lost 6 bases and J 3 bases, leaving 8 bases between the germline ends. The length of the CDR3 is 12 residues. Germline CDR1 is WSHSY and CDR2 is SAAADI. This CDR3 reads CASRVGDTEAFF. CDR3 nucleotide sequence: TGCGCCAGCAGGGTCGGGGACACTGAAGCTTTCTTT.

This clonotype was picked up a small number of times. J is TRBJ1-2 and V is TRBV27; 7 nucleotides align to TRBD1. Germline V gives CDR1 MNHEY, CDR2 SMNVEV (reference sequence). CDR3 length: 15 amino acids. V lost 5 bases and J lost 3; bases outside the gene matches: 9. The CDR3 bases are TGTGCCAGCAGTACAACAGGGGCGTTGCACTATGGCTACACCTTC. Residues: CASSTTGALHYGYTF.

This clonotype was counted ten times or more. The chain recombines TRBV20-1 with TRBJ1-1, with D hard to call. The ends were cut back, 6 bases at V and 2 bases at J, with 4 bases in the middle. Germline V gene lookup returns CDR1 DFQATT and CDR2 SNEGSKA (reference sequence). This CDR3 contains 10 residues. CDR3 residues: CSARNTEAFF. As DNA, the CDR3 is TGCAGTGCCAGAAACACTGAAGCTTTCTTT.

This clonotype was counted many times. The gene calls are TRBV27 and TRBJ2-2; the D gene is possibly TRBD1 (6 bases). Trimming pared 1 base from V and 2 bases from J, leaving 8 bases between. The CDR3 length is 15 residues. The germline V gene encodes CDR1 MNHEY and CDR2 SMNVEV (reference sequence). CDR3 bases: TGTGCCAGCAGTTTATACAGGGTTAACACCGGGGAGCTGTTTTTT. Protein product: CASSLYRVNTGELFF.

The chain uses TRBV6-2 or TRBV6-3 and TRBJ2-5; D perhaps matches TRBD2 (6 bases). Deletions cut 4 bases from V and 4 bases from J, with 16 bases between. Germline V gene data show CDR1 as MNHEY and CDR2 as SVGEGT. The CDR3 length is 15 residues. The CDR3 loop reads CASSSMRGTSETQYF. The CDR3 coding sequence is TGTGCCAGCAGTTCAATGCGAGGGACTTCAGAGACCCAGTACTTC.

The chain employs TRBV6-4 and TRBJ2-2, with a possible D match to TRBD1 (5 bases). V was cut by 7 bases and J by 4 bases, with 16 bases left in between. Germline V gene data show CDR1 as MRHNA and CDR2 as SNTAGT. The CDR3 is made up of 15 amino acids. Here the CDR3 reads CASKRQNIGTGELFF. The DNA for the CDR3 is TGTGCCAGCAAGCGACAGAACATTGGCACCGGGGAGCTGTTTTTT.

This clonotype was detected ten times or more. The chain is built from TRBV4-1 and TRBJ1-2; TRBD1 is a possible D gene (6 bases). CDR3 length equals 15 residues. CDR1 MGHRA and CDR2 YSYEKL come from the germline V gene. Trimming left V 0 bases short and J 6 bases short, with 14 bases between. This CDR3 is CASSQDRIQGNGYTF. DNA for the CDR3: TGCGCCAGCAGCCAAGATCGGATACAGGGCAATGGCTACACCTTC.

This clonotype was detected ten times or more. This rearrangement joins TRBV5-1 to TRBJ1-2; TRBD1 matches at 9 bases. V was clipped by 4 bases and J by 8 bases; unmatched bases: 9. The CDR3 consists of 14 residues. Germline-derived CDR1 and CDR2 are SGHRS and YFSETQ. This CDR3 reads CASSPGQGNGGYTF. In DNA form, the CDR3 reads TGCGCCAGCAGCCCCGGACAGGGGAACGGAGGCTACACCTTC.

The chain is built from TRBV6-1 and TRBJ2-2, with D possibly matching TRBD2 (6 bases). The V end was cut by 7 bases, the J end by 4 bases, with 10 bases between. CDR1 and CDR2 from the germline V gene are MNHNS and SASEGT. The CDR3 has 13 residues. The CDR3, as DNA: TGTGCCAGCAACCCGGAGGGCACCGGGGAGCTGTTTTTT. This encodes CASNPEGTGELFF.

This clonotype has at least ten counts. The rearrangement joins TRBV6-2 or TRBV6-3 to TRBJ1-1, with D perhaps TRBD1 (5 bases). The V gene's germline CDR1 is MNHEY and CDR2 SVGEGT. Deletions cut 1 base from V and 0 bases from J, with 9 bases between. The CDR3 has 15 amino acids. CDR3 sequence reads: CASSYYGDVNTEAFF. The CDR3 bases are TGTGCCAGCAGTTACTATGGGGACGTGAACACTGAAGCTTTCTTT.

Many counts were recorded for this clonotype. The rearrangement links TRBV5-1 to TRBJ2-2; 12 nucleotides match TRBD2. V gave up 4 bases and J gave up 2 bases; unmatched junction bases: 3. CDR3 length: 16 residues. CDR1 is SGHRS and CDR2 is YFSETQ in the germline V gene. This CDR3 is CASSILAGGNTGELFF. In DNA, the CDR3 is TGCGCCAGCAGCATACTAGCGGGGGGTAACACCGGGGAGCTGTTTTTT.

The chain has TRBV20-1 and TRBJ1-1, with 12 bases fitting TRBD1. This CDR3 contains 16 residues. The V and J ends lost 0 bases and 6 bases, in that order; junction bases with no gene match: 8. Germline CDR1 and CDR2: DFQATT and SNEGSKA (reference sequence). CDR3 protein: CSAREGTGGTRAEAFF. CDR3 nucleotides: TGCAGTGCTAGAGAGGGGACAGGGGGCACGCGAGCTGAAGCTTTCTTT.